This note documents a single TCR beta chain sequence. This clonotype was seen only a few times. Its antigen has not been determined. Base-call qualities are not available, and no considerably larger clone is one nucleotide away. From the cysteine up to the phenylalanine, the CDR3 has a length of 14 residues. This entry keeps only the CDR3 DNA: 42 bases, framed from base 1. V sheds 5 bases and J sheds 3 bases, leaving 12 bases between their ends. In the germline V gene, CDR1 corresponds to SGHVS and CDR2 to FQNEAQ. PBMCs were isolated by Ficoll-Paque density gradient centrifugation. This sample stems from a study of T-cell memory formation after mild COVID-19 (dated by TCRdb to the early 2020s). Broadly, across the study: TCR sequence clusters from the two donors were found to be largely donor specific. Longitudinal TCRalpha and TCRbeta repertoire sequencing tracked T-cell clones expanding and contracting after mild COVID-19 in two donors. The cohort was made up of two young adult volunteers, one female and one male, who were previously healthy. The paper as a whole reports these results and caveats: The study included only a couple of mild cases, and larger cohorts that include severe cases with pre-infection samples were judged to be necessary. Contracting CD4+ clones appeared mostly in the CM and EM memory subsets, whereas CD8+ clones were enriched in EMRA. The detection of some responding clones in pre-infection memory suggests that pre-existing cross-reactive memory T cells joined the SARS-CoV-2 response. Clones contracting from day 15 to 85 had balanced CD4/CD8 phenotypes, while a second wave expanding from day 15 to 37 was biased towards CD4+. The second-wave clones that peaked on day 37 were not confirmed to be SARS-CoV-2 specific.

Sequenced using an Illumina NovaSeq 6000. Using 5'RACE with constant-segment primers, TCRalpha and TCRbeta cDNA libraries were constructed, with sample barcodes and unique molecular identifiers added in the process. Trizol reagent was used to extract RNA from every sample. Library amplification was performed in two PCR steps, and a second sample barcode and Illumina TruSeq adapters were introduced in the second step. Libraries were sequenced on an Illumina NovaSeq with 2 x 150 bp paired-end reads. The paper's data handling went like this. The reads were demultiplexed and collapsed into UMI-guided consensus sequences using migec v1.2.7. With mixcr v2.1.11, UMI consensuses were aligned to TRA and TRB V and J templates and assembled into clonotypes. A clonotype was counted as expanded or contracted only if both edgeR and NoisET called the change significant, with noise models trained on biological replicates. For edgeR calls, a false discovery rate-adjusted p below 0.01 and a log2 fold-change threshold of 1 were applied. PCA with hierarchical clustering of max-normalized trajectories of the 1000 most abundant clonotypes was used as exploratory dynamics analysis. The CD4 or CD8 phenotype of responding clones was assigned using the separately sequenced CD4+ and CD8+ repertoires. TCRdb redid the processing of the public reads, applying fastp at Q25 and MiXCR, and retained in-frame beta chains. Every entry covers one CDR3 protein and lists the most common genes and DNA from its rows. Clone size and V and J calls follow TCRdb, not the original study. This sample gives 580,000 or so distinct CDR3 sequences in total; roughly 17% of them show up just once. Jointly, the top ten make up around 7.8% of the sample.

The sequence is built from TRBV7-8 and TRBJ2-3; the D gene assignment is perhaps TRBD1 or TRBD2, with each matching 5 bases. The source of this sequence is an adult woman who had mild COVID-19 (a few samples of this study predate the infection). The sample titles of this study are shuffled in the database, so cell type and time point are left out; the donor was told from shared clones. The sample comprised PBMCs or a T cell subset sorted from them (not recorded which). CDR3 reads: CASSEGRGTDTQYF. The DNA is TGTGCCAGCAGCGAGGGACGTGGGACAGATACGCAGTATTTT.